This T cell receptor (beta chain) emerged from a study of T cells in localized non-small cell lung cancer (dated by TCRdb to the early 2020s). About the study as a whole: The study analyzed T cell repertoires of 200 to 300 early-stage NSCLC patients, comparing tumors and uninvolved tumor-adjacent lungs. The cohort was made up of 200 to 250 treatment-naive NSCLC patients whose localized lung tumors had been resected. A mean age of approximately 66 years was recorded for the NSCLC patients, of whom 120 to 150 were male and some 99 were female. What the study reported, not specific to this receptor: Higher blood T cell density associated with longer overall survival, while higher adjacent-lung clonality associated with shorter survival. A median of roughly 58 of the top 100 tumor clones were detected in paired uninvolved adjacent lung, and approximately 28 of these tumor clones were also found among the top 100 clones of the paired uninvolved adjacent lung. Because multi-region sequencing of the tumors was not done, intratumor heterogeneity could not be ruled out. Uninvolved tumor-adjacent lung showed the highest T cell clonality, higher than tumor, which suggests more focused antigenic responses in the uninvolved tumor-adjacent lung. Because the study design was exploratory, TCR variables were selected using unadjusted p-values without false-discovery rate correction.

Taken from cysteine to phenylalanine, the CDR3 has 16 residues. The entry retains the CDR3 DNA only, 48 bases that are in frame from base 1. V sheds 2 bases and J sheds 7 bases, leaving 17 bases between their ends. The CDR1 and CDR2 encoded by the germline V gene are SGHVS and FNYEAQ. At diagnosis, tumor, uninvolved tumor-adjacent lung and peripheral blood were collected and then preserved as a mix of FFPE and fresh-frozen material. TCR beta CDR3 regions were sequenced from DNA using the immunoSEQ Assay. The authors' pipeline ran thus. To compute T cell density, TCR beta template counts were normalized to usable DNA, which was estimated by amplifying housekeeping genes. Using the preseqR package, richness was estimated by extrapolating to 120,000 templates for tissue samples and 400,000 templates for PBMC samples. Clonality was defined by subtracting Pielou's evenness from one. Tissue-enriched TCRs were identified by differential abundance testing using productive amino-acid clonotypes, minimum total count 5 and alpha 0.1. The Jaccard Index and the Morisita Overlap Index were used to quantify repertoire overlap between compartments. GLIPH grouped TCR beta CDR3s together with public tetramer-defined viral CDR3s, and a viral motif had to include at least three viral sequences and also show V-gene enrichment. The immuneACCESS repertoire file appears here via TCRdb, limited to in-frame rearrangements. These files lack a portion of the clones; in checked studies, under half of the deficit traces to unresolved V genes, and the cause of the others is not known. The V and J calls and clone size come from that table; D and trimming were worked out from the DNA. A total of some 2,300 clones appear in this sample, about 24% of them only once. Approximately 12% of the sample goes to the ten largest clones.

Concerning this clone: Its specific antigen is unknown. Per-nucleotide qualities are absent, and no much larger clonotype sits a single base away.

Sequenced material: lung tumor tissue, taken before any cancer treatment. The chain couples TRBV7-6 to TRBJ2-2; a weak D assignment points to TRBD1 (6 bases agree). The TCR was taken from a woman aged 35-75 years with stage II squamous cell lung carcinoma. The CDR3 reads as follows: CASSLWDMSIFGELFF. The DNA is as follows: TGTGCCAGCAGCTTATGGGACATGAGCATATTCGGGGAGCTGTTTTTT.